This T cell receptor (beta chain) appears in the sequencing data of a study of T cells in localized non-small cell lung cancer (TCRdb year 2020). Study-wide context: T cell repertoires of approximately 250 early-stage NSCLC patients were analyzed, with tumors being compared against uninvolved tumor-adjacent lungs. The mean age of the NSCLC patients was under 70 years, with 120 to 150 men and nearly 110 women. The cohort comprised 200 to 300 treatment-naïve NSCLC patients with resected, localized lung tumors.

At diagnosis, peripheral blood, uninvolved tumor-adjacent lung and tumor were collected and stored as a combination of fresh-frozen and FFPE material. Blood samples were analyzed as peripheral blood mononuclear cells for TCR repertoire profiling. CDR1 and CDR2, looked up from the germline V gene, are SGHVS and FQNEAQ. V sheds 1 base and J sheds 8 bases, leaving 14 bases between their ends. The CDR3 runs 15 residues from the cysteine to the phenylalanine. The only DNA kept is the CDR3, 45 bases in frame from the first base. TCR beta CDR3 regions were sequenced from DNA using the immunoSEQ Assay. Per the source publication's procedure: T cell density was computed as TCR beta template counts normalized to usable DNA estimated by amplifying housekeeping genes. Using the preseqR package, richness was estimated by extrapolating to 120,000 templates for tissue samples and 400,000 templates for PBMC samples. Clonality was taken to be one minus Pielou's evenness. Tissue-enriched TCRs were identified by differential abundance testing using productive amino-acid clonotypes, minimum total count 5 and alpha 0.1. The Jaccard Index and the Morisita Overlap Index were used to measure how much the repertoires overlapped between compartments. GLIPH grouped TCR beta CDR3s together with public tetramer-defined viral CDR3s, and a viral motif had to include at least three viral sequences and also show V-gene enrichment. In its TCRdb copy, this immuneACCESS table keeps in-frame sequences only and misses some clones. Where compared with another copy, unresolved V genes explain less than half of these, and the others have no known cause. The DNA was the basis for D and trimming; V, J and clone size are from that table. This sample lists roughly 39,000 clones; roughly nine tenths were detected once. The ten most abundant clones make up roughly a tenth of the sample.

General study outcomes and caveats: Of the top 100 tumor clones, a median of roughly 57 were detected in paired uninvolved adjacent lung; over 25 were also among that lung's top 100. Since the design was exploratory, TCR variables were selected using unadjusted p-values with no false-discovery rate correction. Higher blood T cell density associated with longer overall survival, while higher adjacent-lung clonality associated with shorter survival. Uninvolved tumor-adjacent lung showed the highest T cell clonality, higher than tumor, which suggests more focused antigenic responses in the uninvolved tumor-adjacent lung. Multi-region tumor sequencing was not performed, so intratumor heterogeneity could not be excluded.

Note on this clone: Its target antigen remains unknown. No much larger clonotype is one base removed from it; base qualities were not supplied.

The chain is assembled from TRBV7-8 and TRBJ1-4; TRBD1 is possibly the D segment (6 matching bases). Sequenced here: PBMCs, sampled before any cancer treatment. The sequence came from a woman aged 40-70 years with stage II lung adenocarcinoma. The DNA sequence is TGTGCCAGCAGCTTAGATGGGGGGCCCGAAGAAAAACTGTTTTTT. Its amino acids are CASSLDGGPEEKLFF.